This T cell receptor (beta chain) was recovered during a study of Ad26.COV2.S vaccination and SARS-CoV-2 variants. Study-level information: By the intramuscular route, Ad26.COV2.S was given once, or twice 56 days apart. Overall study results and limits: The breadth of spike-specific CD8+ and CD4+ T cell responses after vaccination was reportedly substantial.

Generated by immunoSEQ multiplex PCR, the TCRdb table keeps only in-frame clones and is missing some. The sample includes approximately 420,000 clones, 70% to 90% of them seen just once. Concerning this clone itself: Its antigen is still unknown.

Treatment defined: around 19 received Ad26.COV2.S at low or high dose, single or two shots; about 5 received placebo; per-sample allocation not given. Day 63 after the first injection of vaccine or placebo was the sampling time. An adult aged 18-55 years in Boston served as the donor. This TCR was sampled from a person aged 18-65 years who received the Ad26.COV2.S COVID-19 vaccine or a placebo. This material consisted of peripheral blood, taken in a trial of Ad26.COV2.S vaccine versus placebo.

In DNA, the CDR3 is TGTGCCAGTAGTATGGGAGGGGGAGTGAACACTGAAGCTTTCTTT. The encoded protein is CASSMGGGVNTEAFF. This chain connects TRBV19 to TRBJ1-1; a weak D match, TRBD1 (6 bases). Between the trimmed V and J ends, which lost 3 bases and 0 bases, there was a span of 11 bases. Per the germline V gene, CDR1 is LNHDA and CDR2 is SQIVND (reference sequence). The length of the CDR3 is 15 residues.